The 31 T cell receptor beta chains reported below all come from one sample, sequenced in a study of blood T cell repertoires in COVID-19. The method was immunoSEQ multiplex PCR; TCRdb's version includes in-frame clones alone and lacks a portion of them. The sample shows 150,000 to 200,000 clones, roughly nine tenths of them seen only once. Sequencing was done on a sample of peripheral blood. These receptors were collected from a man aged 70 or older with acute or convalescent COVID-19.

V usage is TRBV2 and J usage is TRBJ2-6; TRBD1 is a possible D gene (5 bases). The CDR3 spans 14 residues. Germline CDR1 reads SNHLY; CDR2 reads FYNNEI. The V end was cut by 7 bases, the J end by 4 bases, with 11 bases between. The CDR3 DNA follows: TGTGCCAGCAAGGGTGGGGCAGGGGCCAACGTCCTGACTTTC. This encodes CASKGGAGANVLTF.

The rearrangement joins TRBV7-9 to TRBJ2-7, with TRBD2 matching 10 bases. This CDR3 contains 17 residues. Trimming took 1 base from V and 7 from J; bases not matched to a gene: 13. Germline V gene sequence: CDR1 SEHNR, CDR2 FQNEAQ (reference sequence). The CDR3 bases are TGTGCCAGCAGCTTAGTCGGAGCGGGAGGGTTCAGGAGGGAGCAGTACTTC. Residues: CASSLVGAGGFRREQYF.

The V gene is TRBV4-3, the J gene TRBJ1-4; D gene uncertain. This CDR3 spans 15 amino acids. V lost 1 base to trimming and J lost 7 bases, with 13 bases between them. Germline values: CDR1 LGHNA, CDR2 YSLEER. In DNA, the CDR3 is TGCGCCAGCAGCCAAGCGGGAGGACCTCTTGAAAAACTGTTTTTT. It encodes CASSQAGGPLEKLFF.

The chain links TRBV7-9 to TRBJ2-1; 10 nucleotides line up with TRBD1. This CDR3 has 15 amino acids. V was pared by 5 bases and J by 6 bases, with 7 bases of the junction left unmatched. Germline CDR1 is SEHNR and CDR2 is FQNEAQ (reference sequence). The DNA for the CDR3 is TGTGCCAGCAGCAGCGGGACAGGGGCGGCCAATGAGCAGTTCTTC. Protein: CASSSGTGAANEQFF.

The chain has TRBV29-1 and TRBJ1-5; 9 bases map to TRBD1. This CDR3 has 15 amino acids. Germline assignment: CDR1 SQVTM and CDR2 ANQGSEA. J lost 5 bases, V lost 2 bases, and 7 bases had no gene match. Written as DNA, the CDR3 is TGCAGCGTTGAATTACAGGGGGCAAGGGATCAGCCCCAGCATTTT. Its protein is CSVELQGARDQPQHF.

The chain uses TRBV5-1 and TRBJ2-3; 7 bases align to TRBD2. With 5 bases clipped from V and 6 bases from J, the junction kept 6 bases outside the gene matches. Germline CDR1 reads SGHRS; CDR2 reads YFSETQ. The CDR3 is 13 amino acids. The CDR3 protein is CASRGGTEDTQYF. The CDR3 bases are TGCGCCAGCAGGGGAGGGACGGAGGATACGCAGTATTTT.

This chain joins TRBV19 and TRBJ2-6; perhaps TRBD1 as D (6 bases). Trimming pared 7 bases from V and 0 bases from J, leaving 16 bases between. The germline gives CDR1 LNHDA, CDR2 SQIVND (reference sequence). This CDR3 comprises 17 residues. The CDR3 sequence: CASTRGTGLSGANVLTF. CDR3 nucleotide sequence: TGTGCCAGTACCCGAGGAACAGGGCTCTCTGGGGCCAACGTCCTGACTTTC.

The rearrangement links TRBV5-1 to TRBJ1-6, with D tentatively TRBD1 (6 bases). This CDR3 contains 16 residues. Germline CDR1 reads SGHRS; CDR2 reads YFSETQ. V dropped 4 bases and J dropped 2 bases, with 13 bases sitting between them. This CDR3 reads CASSPEGETYNSPLHF. CDR3 DNA sequence: TGCGCCAGCAGCCCCGAGGGGGAAACCTATAATTCACCCCTCCACTTT.

This clone was recorded only once. The V and J genes are TRBV28 and TRBJ2-7; 10 bases agree with TRBD1. The V gene end was trimmed by 6 bases and the J gene end by 2 bases; junction bases not matched to a gene: 4. Germline CDR1 is MDHEN and CDR2 is SYDVKM. The CDR3 has 14 residues. The chain's CDR3 is CASRGTGDPYEQYF. CDR3 nucleotide sequence: TGTGCCAGCAGGGGGACAGGGGATCCCTACGAGCAGTACTTC. The full variable domain, in which reference TRBV28 and TRBJ2-7 provide the parts outside the CDR3, is DVKVTQSSRYLVKRTGEKVFLECVQDMDHENMFWYRQDPGLGLRLIYFSYDVKMKEKGDIPEGYSVSREKKERFSLILESASTNQTSMYLCASRGTGDPYEQYFGPGTRLTVT.

This chain links TRBV24-1 with TRBJ2-7, with 8 bases that match TRBD1. Germline V gene sequence: CDR1 KGHDR, CDR2 SFDVKD. Losses at the gene ends were 1 base for V and 5 bases for J; bases not matched to a gene: 12. The CDR3 sequence is 17 residues long. In DNA form, the CDR3 reads TGTGCCACCAGTGATTTCTCATCCGGGACAGGTTCCGACGAGCAGTACTTC. Its translation: CATSDFSSGTGSDEQYF.

This clone has only one observation. V usage is TRBV11-3 and J usage is TRBJ1-4, with a weak D call TRBD1 (5 bases). Germline V lookup: CDR1 SGHNT, CDR2 YENEEA. This CDR3 has 13 residues. The V gene lost 5 bases and the J gene lost 7 bases, with 11 bases spanning the gap. The CDR3 loop reads CASSPSQGEKLFF. As DNA, the CDR3 is TGTGCCAGCAGCCCCTCCCAGGGTGAAAAACTGTTTTTT. The whole variable domain, remainder taken from reference TRBV11-3 and TRBJ1-4, is EAGVVQSPRYKIIEKKQPVAFWCNPISGHNTLYWYLQNLGQGPELLIRYENEEAVDDSQLPKDRFSAERLKGVDSTLKIQPAELGDSAVYLCASSPSQGEKLFFGSGTQLSVL.

The rearrangement joins TRBV16 to TRBJ1-1; D remains ambiguous. CDR1 KGHSY and CDR2 FQNENV come from the germline V gene. This CDR3 is built from 13 residues. Trimming left V 2 bases short and J 1 base short, with 5 bases between. The CDR3 nucleotides read TGTGCCAGCAGCCAAGGGCAGAACACTGAAGCTTTCTTT. Its protein product is CASSQGQNTEAFF.

The rearrangement joins TRBV13 to TRBJ2-1, with a possible D match to TRBD1 (5 bases). Germline assignment: CDR1 PRHDT and CDR2 FYEKMQ (reference sequence). Trimming removed 5 bases from V and 4 bases from J, with 12 bases in between. The CDR3 is made up of 14 amino acids. The CDR3 here is CASSPTEAYNEQFF. The CDR3 bases are TGTGCCAGCAGCCCGACAGAGGCATACAATGAGCAGTTCTTC.

Note on this clone: At one of its ends the junction is not consistent with the germline gene, which may arise from a read error. J is TRBJ2-1 and V is TRBV24-1, with D tentatively TRBD1 (7 bases). The V gene's germline CDR1 is KGHDR and CDR2 SFDVKD. The CDR3 has 21 amino acids. CDR3 nucleotides: TGTGCCACCAGTGGCCAACCGCGGCGGGACAGAGTTCCTGGGGCCTATAATGAGCAGTTCTTC. This sequence encodes CATSGQPRRDRVPGAYNEQFF.

The V call is TRBV25-1, the J call TRBJ1-1; 7 bases align to TRBD1. The CDR3 contains 13 residues. Germline CDR1 and CDR2: MGHDK and SYGVNS. V lost 1 base, J lost 8 bases, and 4 bases stayed unmatched. CDR3 amino acids: CASSESQGVEAFF. The DNA of the CDR3 is TGTGCCAGCAGTGAATCCCAGGGGGTGGAAGCTTTCTTT.

The chain couples TRBV18 to TRBJ2-5, with D perhaps matching TRBD1 (5 bases). Between the trimmed V and J ends, which lost 4 bases and 4 bases, there was a span of 10 bases. Per the germline V gene, CDR1 is KGHSH and CDR2 is LQKENI. CDR3 size: 13 residues. The CDR3 spells CASSLTRGETQYF. CDR3 coding DNA: TGTGCCAGCTCACTAACAAGGGGAGAGACCCAGTACTTC.

This clone was detected only once. The rearrangement links TRBV5-1 to TRBJ2-2, with D tentatively TRBD1 (6 bases). Germline values: CDR1 SGHRS, CDR2 YFSETQ. Trimming took 3 bases from V and 0 from J, leaving 9 bases between them. The length of the CDR3 is 15 residues. Written as DNA, the CDR3 is TGCGCCAGCAGCTGGGGACACGCGAACACCGGGGAGCTGTTTTTT. It yields the protein CASSWGHANTGELFF.

V and J are TRBV2 and TRBJ1-5, with 8 positions matching TRBD1. CDR3 length: 13 amino acids. Germline lookup yields CDR1 SNHLY and CDR2 FYNNEI. The V segment lost 7 bases and the J segment 9 bases; nucleotides outside the gene matches: 8. The CDR3: CASNQDRDWPQHF. DNA for the CDR3: TGTGCCAGCAACCAGGACAGGGATTGGCCCCAGCATTTT.

This chain links TRBV15 with TRBJ1-1; D is unresolved. This CDR3 comprises 13 residues. The V and J ends lost 0 bases and 6 bases respectively, with 8 bases between them. Looked up from germline, CDR1 is LNHNV and CDR2 is YYDKDF (reference sequence). The CDR3 reads CATSRDRQAEAFF. The CDR3 nucleotides are TGTGCCACCAGCAGAGATCGGCAGGCTGAAGCTTTCTTT.

The CDR3 region is CASSPSGSTDTQYF. The CDR3 coding sequence is TGTGCCAGCTCACCAAGCGGGAGCACAGATACGCAGTATTTT. The rearrangement uses TRBV18 and TRBJ2-3, with D possibly TRBD2 on 6 matching bases. This CDR3 comprises 14 residues. Germline CDR1 KGHSH, CDR2 LQKENI. Trimming left V 2 bases short and J 0 bases short, with 6 bases between.

The V gene is TRBV5-1, the J gene TRBJ1-1; no definite D call. CDR1 SGHRS and CDR2 YFSETQ come from the germline V gene. The V end was cut by 0 bases, the J end by 1 base, with 10 bases between. The CDR3 has 15 amino acids. The DNA for the CDR3 is TGCGCCAGCAGCTTGGCTCAGGCAGGGAACACTGAAGCTTTCTTT. Amino acids: CASSLAQAGNTEAFF.

The rearrangement uses TRBV18 and TRBJ2-7; 11 bases match TRBD1. This CDR3 contains 15 residues. The trim removed 4 bases at V and 3 bases at J, leaving 5 bases unmatched. Germline CDR1 and CDR2: KGHSH and LQKENI. The CDR3 nucleotides are TGTGCCAGCTCACGCCCCGGGACAGGGGGCTACGAGCAGTACTTC. Translation gives CASSRPGTGGYEQYF.

This chain uses TRBV11-2 with TRBJ2-1; 8 bases fit TRBD2. With V trimmed by 0 bases and J by 7 bases, 5 bases remained unmatched. The CDR3 runs 15 residues. In germline, CDR1 is SGHAT, CDR2 FQNNGV. The CDR3 is CASSLDAGGWNEQFF. CDR3 nucleotide sequence: TGTGCCAGCAGCTTAGATGCGGGGGGATGGAATGAGCAGTTCTTC.

The rearrangement uses TRBV2 and TRBJ1-1; D possibly corresponds to TRBD1 (6 bases). The germline V and J ends were trimmed by 8 bases and 2 bases, with 21 bases remaining between them. The germline CDR1 and CDR2 sequences are SNHLY and FYNNEI. The CDR3 has 16 residues. The CDR3 loop reads CASLLWGLWENTEAFF. DNA of the CDR3: TGTGCCAGCCTACTTTGGGGGCTGTGGGAAAACACTGAAGCTTTCTTT.

V usage is TRBV28 and J usage is TRBJ1-6, with D possibly TRBD1 on 5 matching bases. The germline gives CDR1 MDHEN, CDR2 SYDVKM. The CDR3 extends over 15 amino acids. V was clipped by 7 bases and J by 3 bases, with 13 bases between them. DNA of the CDR3: TGTGCCAGCATCGCGGGGGGTCACTATAATTCACCCCTCCACTTT. Its protein is CASIAGGHYNSPLHF.

V usage is TRBV29-1 and J usage is TRBJ2-3; 8 nucleotides match TRBD1. CDR1 and CDR2 from the germline V gene are SQVTM and ANQGSEA. The ends lost 6 bases at V and 6 bases at J; junction bases unmatched: 8. This CDR3 has 13 amino acids. CDR3 DNA sequence: TGCAGCGTAGAGCAGGGGGCTTGGGATACGCAGTATTTT. This gives the protein CSVEQGAWDTQYF.

V is TRBV27 and J is TRBJ1-4, with D possibly matching TRBD1 (6 bases). Germline assignment: CDR1 MNHEY and CDR2 SMNVEV (reference sequence). CDR3 length equals 16 residues. The germline V and J ends were trimmed by 5 bases and 6 bases, with 19 bases remaining between them. This CDR3 reads CASSRWGGAGDEKLFF. For the CDR3, the DNA is TGTGCCAGCAGTCGATGGGGGGGGGCAGGTGATGAAAAACTGTTTTTT. Full variable domain (rest looked up from reference TRBV27 and TRBJ1-4): EAQVTQNPRYLITVTGKKLTVTCSQNMNHEYMSWYRQDPGLGLRQIYYSMNVEVTDKGDVPEGYKVSRKEKRNFPLILESPSPNQTSLYFCASSRWGGAGDEKLFFGSGTQLSVL.

This chain joins TRBV28 and TRBJ2-7; the match to TRBD1 covers 10 bases. The CDR3 is 15 residues long. Germline CDR1 MDHEN, CDR2 SYDVKM. J was trimmed by 2 bases and V by 8 bases; bases with no gene match: 9. CDR3 residues: CASSQGTGDPYEQYF. Here the CDR3 DNA reads TGTGCCAGCTCGCAGGGGACAGGGGACCCCTACGAGCAGTACTTC.

This clone was picked up a small number of times. J is TRBJ1-3 and V is TRBV28, with D possibly being TRBD1 (6 bases). CDR1 and CDR2 (germline): MDHEN, SYDVKM. Trimming pared 7 bases from V and 8 bases from J, leaving 15 bases between. This CDR3 is 13 amino acids long. The CDR3 sequence: CASIPGQRDTIYF. CDR3 DNA sequence: TGTGCCAGCATACCGGGACAACGAGACACCATATATTTT.

V is TRBV5-4 and J is TRBJ1-6; 7 positions agree with TRBD1. CDR1 is SGHNT and CDR2 is YYREEE in the germline V gene (reference sequence). The CDR3 spans 14 residues. The V and J ends lost 0 bases and 8 bases, in that order; junction bases with no gene match: 2. The CDR3 region is CASSLAGGDSPLHF. DNA of the CDR3: TGTGCCAGCAGCTTGGCAGGGGGTGATTCACCCCTCCACTTT. The complete variable domain, with remaining parts taken from reference TRBV5-4 and TRBJ1-6, reads ETGVTQSPTHLIKTRGQQVTLRCSSQSGHNTVSWYQQALGQGPQFIFQYYREEENGRGNFPPRFSGLQFPNYSSELNVNALELDDSALYLCASSLAGGDSPLHFGNGTRLTVT.

The chain has TRBV6-2 or TRBV6-3 and TRBJ1-5, with D possibly being TRBD1 (5 bases). The V end was cut by 0 bases, the J end by 3 bases, with 21 bases between. The CDR3 is 19 residues long. Looked up from germline, CDR1 is MNHEY and CDR2 is SVGEGT. This CDR3 reads CASSYSSIGGLQDNQPQHF. The CDR3 region has the DNA TGTGCCAGCAGTTACTCGAGTATCGGGGGTTTACAGGACAATCAGCCCCAGCATTTT.